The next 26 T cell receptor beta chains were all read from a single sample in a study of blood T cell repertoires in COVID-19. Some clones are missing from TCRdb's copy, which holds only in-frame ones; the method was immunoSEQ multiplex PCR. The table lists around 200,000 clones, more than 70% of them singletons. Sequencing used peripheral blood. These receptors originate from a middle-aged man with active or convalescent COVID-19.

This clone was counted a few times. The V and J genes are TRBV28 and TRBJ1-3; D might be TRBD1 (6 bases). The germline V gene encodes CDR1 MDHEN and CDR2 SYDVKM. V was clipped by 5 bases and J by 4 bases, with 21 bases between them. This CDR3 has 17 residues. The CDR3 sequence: CASSLRGRKVVGNTIYF. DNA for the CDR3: TGTGCCAGCAGTCTCAGGGGAAGAAAAGTTGTAGGAAACACCATATATTTT.

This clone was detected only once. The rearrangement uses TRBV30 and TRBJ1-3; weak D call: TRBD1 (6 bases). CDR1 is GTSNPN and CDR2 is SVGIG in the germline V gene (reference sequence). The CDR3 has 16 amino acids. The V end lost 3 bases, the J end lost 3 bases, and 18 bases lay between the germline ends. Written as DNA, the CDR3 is TGTGCCTGGAGCGATCGAGGTGGGGGCTATGGAAACACCATATATTTT. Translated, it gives CAWSDRGGGYGNTIYF.

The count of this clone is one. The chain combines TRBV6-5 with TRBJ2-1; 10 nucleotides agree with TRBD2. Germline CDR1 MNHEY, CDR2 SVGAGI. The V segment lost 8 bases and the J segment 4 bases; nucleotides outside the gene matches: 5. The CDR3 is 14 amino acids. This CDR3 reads CASGTSGTYNEQFF. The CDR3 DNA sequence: TGTGCCAGCGGAACTAGCGGGACTTACAATGAGCAGTTCTTC.

CDR3: CASSPQGAKNIQYF. In DNA, the CDR3 is TGTGCCAGCAGCCCACAGGGGGCCAAAAACATTCAGTACTTC. The chain links TRBV9 to TRBJ2-4; 7 positions agree with TRBD1. The CDR3 is made up of 14 amino acids. From germline, CDR1 is SGDLS and CDR2 YYNGEE. V lost 4 bases, J lost 1 base, and 2 bases stayed unmatched. The variable domain in full, completed from reference TRBV9 and TRBJ2-4, reads DSGVTQTPKHLITATGQRVTLRCSPRSGDLSVYWYQQSLDQGLQFLIQYYNGEERAKGNILERFSAQQFPDLHSELNLSSLELGDSALYFCASSPQGAKNIQYFGAGTRLSVL.

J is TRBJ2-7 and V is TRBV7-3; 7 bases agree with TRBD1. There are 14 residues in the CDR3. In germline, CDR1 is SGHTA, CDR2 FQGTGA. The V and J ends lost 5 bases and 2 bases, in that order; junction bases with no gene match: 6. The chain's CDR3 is CASSPTTGPYEQYF. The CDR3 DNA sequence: TGTGCCAGCAGCCCAACGACAGGGCCCTACGAGCAGTACTTC.

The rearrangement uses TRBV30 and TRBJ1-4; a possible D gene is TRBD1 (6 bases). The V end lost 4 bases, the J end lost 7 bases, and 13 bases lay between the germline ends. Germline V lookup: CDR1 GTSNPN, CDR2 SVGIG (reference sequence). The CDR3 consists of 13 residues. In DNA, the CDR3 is TGTGCCTGGAACAGGGACCTGTTTGAAAAACTGTTTTTT. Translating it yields CAWNRDLFEKLFF.

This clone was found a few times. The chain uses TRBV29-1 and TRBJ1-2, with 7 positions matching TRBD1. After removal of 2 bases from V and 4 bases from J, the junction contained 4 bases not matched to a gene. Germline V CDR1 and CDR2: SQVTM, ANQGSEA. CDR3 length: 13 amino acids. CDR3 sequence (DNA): TGCAGCGTTGAACCAGGGGGAGGCTATGGCTACACCTTC. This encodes CSVEPGGGYGYTF.

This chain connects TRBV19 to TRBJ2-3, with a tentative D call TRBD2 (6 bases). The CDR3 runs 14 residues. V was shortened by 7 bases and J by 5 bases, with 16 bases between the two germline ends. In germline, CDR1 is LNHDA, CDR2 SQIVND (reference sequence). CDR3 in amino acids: CASTVGGFGDTQYF. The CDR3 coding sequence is TGTGCCAGTACCGTGGGAGGATTTGGAGATACGCAGTATTTT.

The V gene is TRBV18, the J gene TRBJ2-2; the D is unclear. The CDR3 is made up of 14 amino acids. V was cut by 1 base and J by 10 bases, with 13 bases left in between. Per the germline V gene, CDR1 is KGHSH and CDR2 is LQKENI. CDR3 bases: TGTGCCAGCTCACCACGATTAGCCCCCTCGGAGCTGTTTTTT. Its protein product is CASSPRLAPSELFF.

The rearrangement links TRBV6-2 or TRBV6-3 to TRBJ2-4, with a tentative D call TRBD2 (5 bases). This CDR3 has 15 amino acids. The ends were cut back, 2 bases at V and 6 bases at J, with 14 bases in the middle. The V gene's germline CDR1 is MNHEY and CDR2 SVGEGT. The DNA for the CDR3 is TGTGCCAGCAGTTACGGTGCGGGTGAGGGAAACATTCAGTACTTC. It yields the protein CASSYGAGEGNIQYF.

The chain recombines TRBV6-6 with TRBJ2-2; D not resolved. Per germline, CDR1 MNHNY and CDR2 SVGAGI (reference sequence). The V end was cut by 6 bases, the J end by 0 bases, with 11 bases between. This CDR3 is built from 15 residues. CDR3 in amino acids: CASSLRPANTGELFF. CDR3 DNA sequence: TGTGCCAGCAGCCTCAGGCCAGCGAACACCGGGGAGCTGTTTTTT.

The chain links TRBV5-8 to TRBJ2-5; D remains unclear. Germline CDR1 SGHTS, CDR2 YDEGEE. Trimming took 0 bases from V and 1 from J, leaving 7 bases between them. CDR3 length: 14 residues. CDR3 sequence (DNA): TGTGCCAGCAGCTTGGGGCAGCGCCAAGAGACCCAGTACTTC. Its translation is CASSLGQRQETQYF. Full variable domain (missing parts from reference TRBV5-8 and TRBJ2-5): EAGVTQSPTHLIKTRGQQATLRCSPISGHTSVYWYQQALGLGLQFLLWYDEGEERNRGNFPPRFSGRQFPNYSSELNVNALELEDSALYLCASSLGQRQETQYFGPGTRLLVL.

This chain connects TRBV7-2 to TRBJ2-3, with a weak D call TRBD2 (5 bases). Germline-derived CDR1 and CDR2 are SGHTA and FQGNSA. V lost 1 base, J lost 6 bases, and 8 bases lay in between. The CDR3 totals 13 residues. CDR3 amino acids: CASSLGRGDTQYF. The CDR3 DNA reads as TGTGCCAGCAGCTTAGGACGAGGGGATACGCAGTATTTT.

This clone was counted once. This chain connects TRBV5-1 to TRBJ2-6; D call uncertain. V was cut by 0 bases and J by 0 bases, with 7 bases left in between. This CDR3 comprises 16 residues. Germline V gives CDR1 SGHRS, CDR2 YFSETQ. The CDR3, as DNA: TGCGCCAGCAGCTTGGCCGTCGGCTCTGGGGCCAACGTCCTGACTTTC. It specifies CASSLAVGSGANVLTF. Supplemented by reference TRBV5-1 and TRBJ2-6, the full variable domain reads KAGVTQTPRYLIKTRGQQVTLSCSPISGHRSVSWYQQTPGQGLQFLFEYFSETQRNKGNFPGRFSGRQFSNSRSEMNVSTLELGDSALYLCASSLAVGSGANVLTFGAGSRLTVL.

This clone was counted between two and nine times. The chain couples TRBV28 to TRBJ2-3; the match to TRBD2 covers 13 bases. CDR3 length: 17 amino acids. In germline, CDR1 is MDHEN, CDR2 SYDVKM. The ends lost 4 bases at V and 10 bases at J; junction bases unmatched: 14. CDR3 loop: CASSSMRTSGSDWAQYF. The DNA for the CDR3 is TGTGCCAGCAGTTCAATGCGGACTAGCGGGAGTGATTGGGCGCAGTATTTT.

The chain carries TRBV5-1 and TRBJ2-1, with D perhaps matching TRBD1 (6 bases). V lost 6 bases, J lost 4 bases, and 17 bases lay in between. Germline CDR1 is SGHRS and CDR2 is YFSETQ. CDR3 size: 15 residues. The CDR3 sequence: CASKELGGPYNEQFF. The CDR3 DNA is TGCGCCAGCAAAGAGTTAGGGGGACCATACAATGAGCAGTTCTTC.

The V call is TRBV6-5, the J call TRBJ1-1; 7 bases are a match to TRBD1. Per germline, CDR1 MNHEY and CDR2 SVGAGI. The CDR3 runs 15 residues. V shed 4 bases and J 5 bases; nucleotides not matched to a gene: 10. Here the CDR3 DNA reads TGTGCCAGCAGTTTCACAGGGGCCCGGGGAACTGAAGCTTTCTTT. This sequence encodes CASSFTGARGTEAFF.

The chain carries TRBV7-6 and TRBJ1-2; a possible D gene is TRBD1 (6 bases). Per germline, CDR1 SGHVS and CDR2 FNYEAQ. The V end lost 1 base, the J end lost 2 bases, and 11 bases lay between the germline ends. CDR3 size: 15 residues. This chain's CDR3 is CASSLVSRGNYGYTF. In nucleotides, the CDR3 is TGTGCCAGCAGCTTAGTGTCCAGGGGAAACTATGGCTACACCTTC. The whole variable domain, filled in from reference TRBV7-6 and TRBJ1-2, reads GAGVSQSPRYKVTKRGQDVALRCDPISGHVSLYWYRQALGQGPEFLTYFNYEAQQDKSGLPNDRFSAERPEGSISTLTIQRTEQRDSAMYRCASSLVSRGNYGYTFGSGTRLTVV.

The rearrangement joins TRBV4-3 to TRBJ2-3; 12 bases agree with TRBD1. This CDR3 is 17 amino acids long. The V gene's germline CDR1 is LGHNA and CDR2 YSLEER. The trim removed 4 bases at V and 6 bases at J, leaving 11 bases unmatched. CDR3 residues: CASSRYAGTGGRDTQYF. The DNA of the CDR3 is TGCGCCAGCAGCCGGTACGCCGGGACAGGGGGCCGGGATACGCAGTATTTT.

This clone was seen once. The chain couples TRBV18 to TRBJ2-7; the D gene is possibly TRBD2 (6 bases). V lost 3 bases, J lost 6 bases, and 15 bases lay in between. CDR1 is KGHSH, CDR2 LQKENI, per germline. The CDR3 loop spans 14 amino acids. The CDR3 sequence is CASSPGGVGIEQYF. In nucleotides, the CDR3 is TGTGCCAGCTCACCGGGCGGGGTTGGGATCGAGCAGTACTTC.

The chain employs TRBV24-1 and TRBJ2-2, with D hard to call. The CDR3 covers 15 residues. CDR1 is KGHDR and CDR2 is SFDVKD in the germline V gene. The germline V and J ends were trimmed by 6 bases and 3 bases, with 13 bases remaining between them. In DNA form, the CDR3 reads TGTGCCACCAGTCCCCCCGGAGTTGACACCGGGGAGCTGTTTTTT. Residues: CATSPPGVDTGELFF.

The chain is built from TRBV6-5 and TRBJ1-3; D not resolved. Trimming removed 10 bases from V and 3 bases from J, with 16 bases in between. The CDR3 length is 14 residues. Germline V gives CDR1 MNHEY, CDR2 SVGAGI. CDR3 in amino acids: CATSEGPRGNTIYF. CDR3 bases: TGTGCCACCTCTGAGGGTCCGCGTGGAAACACCATATATTTT.

The CDR3, as DNA: TGTGCCTGGAGTGTGGGCCGCGAGCAGTACTTC. It is translated as CAWSVGREQYF. The chain has TRBV30 and TRBJ2-7; D call uncertain. Trimming pared 0 bases from V and 6 bases from J, leaving 6 bases between. CDR3 length: 11 residues. Germline V gene data show CDR1 as GTSNPN and CDR2 as SVGIG (reference sequence).

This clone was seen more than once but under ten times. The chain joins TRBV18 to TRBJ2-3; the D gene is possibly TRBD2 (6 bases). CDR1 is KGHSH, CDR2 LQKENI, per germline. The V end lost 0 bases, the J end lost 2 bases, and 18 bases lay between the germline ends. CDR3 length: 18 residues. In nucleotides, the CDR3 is TGTGCCAGCTCACCACCCCCAGAGCGGGCCTCCCTCACAGATACGCAGTATTTT. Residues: CASSPPPERASLTDTQYF.

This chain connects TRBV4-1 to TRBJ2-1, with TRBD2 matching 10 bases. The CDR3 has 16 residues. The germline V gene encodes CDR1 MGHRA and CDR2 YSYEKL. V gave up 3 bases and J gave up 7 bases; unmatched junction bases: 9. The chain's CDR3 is CASSHAASGRTNEQFF. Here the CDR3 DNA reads TGCGCCAGCAGCCATGCCGCTAGCGGGAGAACGAATGAGCAGTTCTTC.

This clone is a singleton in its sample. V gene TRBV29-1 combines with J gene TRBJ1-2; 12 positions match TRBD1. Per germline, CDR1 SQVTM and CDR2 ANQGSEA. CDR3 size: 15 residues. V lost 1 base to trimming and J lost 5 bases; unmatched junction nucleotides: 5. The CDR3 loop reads CSVEVWDRGRYGYTF. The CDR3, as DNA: TGCAGCGTTGAAGTTTGGGACAGGGGGCGTTATGGCTACACCTTC.